This TCR beta chain was identified during a study of CD8+ T cells in alopecia areata. Study-wide background: Oral tofacitinib, 5 to 10 mg twice daily, was given in an open-label trial.

Separation by sorting yielded CD4+ and CD8+ T cells from PBMCs. The germline gives CDR1 PRHDT, CDR2 FYEKMQ (reference sequence). The CDR3 extends over 13 amino acids. The V and J ends lost 0 bases and 7 bases respectively, with 9 bases between them. Overall study findings and caveats: Sequencing of scalp samples also captures resident alphabeta T cells of normal skin.

As to this clone: Its specificity is not known.

The authors extracted RNA and reverse transcribed it into cDNA as the sequencing template. Some clones are missing from TCRdb's copy, which holds only in-frame ones; the method was immunoSEQ multiplex PCR. The table lists 150,000 to 180,000 clones, about 51% of them singletons. The sequencing used CD8+ T cells sorted from blood, collected at week 0. The receptor was isolated from a human donor with alopecia areata. J is TRBJ1-2 and V is TRBV13; D remains unclear. The CDR3 region has the DNA TGTGCCAGCAGCTTAGGCGTCAGTACTGGCTACACCTTC. Translated: CASSLGVSTGYTF.